These 29 T cell receptor beta chains originate from one sample sequenced in a study of blood T cell repertoires in COVID-19 (dated by TCRdb to between 2020 and 2021). Libraries came from the immunoSEQ multiplex PCR assay. TCRdb took this table from immuneACCESS and kept in-frame rearrangements with V and J called. Such tables lack part of the clones; where checked against another copy, unresolved V genes explain under half of the gap, and the rest is unexplained. The table for this sample lists about 210,000 clones; 65% to 85% of them were counted only once. The ten biggest clones cover roughly 2.9% of the sample. The material sequenced was peripheral blood. The receptors come from a middle-aged man with active or convalescent COVID-19.

The V gene is TRBV29-1, the J gene TRBJ1-2; no definite D call. Germline V lookup: CDR1 SQVTM, CDR2 ANQGSEA. V lost 7 bases, J lost 2 bases, and 11 bases lay in between. This CDR3 comprises 12 residues. The CDR3 loop is CSGNTGNYGYTF. For the CDR3, the DNA is TGCAGCGGAAATACGGGGAACTATGGCTACACCTTC.

V usage is TRBV30 and J usage is TRBJ1-6, with a weak D call TRBD1 (6 bases). The V end was cut by 4 bases, the J end by 0 bases, with 16 bases between. The CDR3 sequence is 17 residues long. Germline loops: CDR1 GTSNPN, CDR2 SVGIG (reference sequence). The DNA of the CDR3 is TGTGCCTGGAAGGACAGAACCAAGAGCTCCTATAATTCACCCCTCCACTTT. Residues: CAWKDRTKSSYNSPLHF.

V and J are TRBV4-1 and TRBJ1-2, with 7 bases aligning to TRBD1. CDR3 size: 15 residues. The V segment lost 0 bases and the J segment 5 bases; nucleotides outside the gene matches: 6. Germline V lookup: CDR1 MGHRA, CDR2 YSYEKL. CDR3 coding DNA: TGCGCCAGCAGCCAAGACAGGGGGGAAGATTATGGCTACACCTTC. Its protein is CASSQDRGEDYGYTF.

This clone was seen a handful of times. The CDR3 DNA reads as TGCGCCAGCAGCTTGGAGGCTAGCGGTGGGGATGAGCAGTTCTTC. Protein product: CASSLEASGGDEQFF. The J gene is TRBJ2-1, the V gene TRBV5-1, with 7 positions matching TRBD2. V lost 0 bases, J lost 8 bases, and 8 bases stayed unmatched. Germline CDR1 reads SGHRS; CDR2 reads YFSETQ. CDR3 size: 15 residues.

The V call is TRBV5-4, the J call TRBJ2-3; 7 positions agree with TRBD2. This CDR3 is built from 14 residues. Trimming cost V 4 bases and J 0 bases; bases outside gene matches: 2. Per germline, CDR1 SGHNT and CDR2 YYREEE (reference sequence). The CDR3 loop reads CASSHSGSTDTQYF. In nucleotides, the CDR3 is TGTGCCAGCAGCCATAGCGGGAGCACAGATACGCAGTATTTT. The complete variable domain, with remaining parts taken from reference TRBV5-4 and TRBJ2-3, reads ETGVTQSPTHLIKTRGQQVTLRCSSQSGHNTVSWYQQALGQGPQFIFQYYREEENGRGNFPPRFSGLQFPNYSSELNVNALELDDSALYLCASSHSGSTDTQYFGPGTRLTVL.

The V and J genes are TRBV6-5 and TRBJ2-2; TRBD1 matches 7 bases. This CDR3 comprises 11 residues. Germline CDR1 and CDR2: MNHEY and SVGAGI. The V and J ends lost 6 bases and 13 bases, in that order; junction bases with no gene match: 5. The CDR3 coding sequence is TGTGCCAGCAGAAGGACAGGATGGCTGTTTTTT. It is translated as CASRRTGWLFF.

This sequence joins TRBV24-1 and TRBJ2-3, with TRBD1 as a possible D gene (6 bases). CDR3 length equals 14 residues. Germline V gene sequence: CDR1 KGHDR, CDR2 SFDVKD. Trimming cost V 11 bases and J 2 bases, with 16 bases left between them. The CDR3 loop reads CAISTGSLTDTQYF. The CDR3 DNA reads as TGTGCCATCTCGACAGGATCACTCACAGATACGCAGTATTTT.

The rearrangement links TRBV6-5 to TRBJ2-7; TRBD2 matches 8 bases. CDR3 length: 14 residues. Trimming took 6 bases from V and 7 from J; bases not matched to a gene: 11. Germline CDR1 MNHEY, CDR2 SVGAGI. The CDR3 spells CASSLGLATGEQYF. CDR3 nucleotide sequence: TGTGCCAGCAGCCTTGGACTAGCCACGGGGGAGCAGTACTTC.

This clone has more than one count but fewer than ten. V is TRBV28 and J is TRBJ2-6, with a possible D match to TRBD2 (5 bases). The CDR3 is made up of 15 amino acids. The germline V and J ends were trimmed by 6 bases and 2 bases, with 11 bases remaining between them. Looked up from germline, CDR1 is MDHEN and CDR2 is SYDVKM. CDR3 region: CASRYRGTGANVLTF. In DNA, the CDR3 is TGTGCCAGCAGGTATCGAGGGACTGGGGCCAACGTCCTGACTTTC.

The chain is built from TRBV2 and TRBJ1-4; 9 positions agree with TRBD1. This CDR3 comprises 14 residues. Germline V gene lookup returns CDR1 SNHLY and CDR2 FYNNEI. V lost 6 bases to trimming and J lost 8 bases; unmatched junction nucleotides: 7. The CDR3 region is CASRETGGGEKLFF. The DNA of the CDR3 is TGTGCCAGCAGAGAAACAGGGGGCGGGGAAAAACTGTTTTTT. Full variable domain (outside the CDR3, taken from reference TRBV2 and TRBJ1-4): EPEVTQTPSHQVTQMGQEVILRCVPISNHLYFYWYRQILGQKVEFLVSFYNNEISEKSEIFDDQFSVERPDGSNFTLKIRSTKLEDSAMYFCASRETGGGEKLFFGSGTQLSVL.

The chain has TRBV15 and TRBJ2-1; tentative D call: TRBD2 (6 bases). Germline V gene data show CDR1 as LNHNV and CDR2 as YYDKDF (reference sequence). Trimming removed 0 bases at V and 8 bases at J, with 11 bases between. The CDR3 has 14 amino acids. The CDR3 protein is CATSRDPSADEQFF. CDR3 nucleotides: TGTGCCACCAGCAGAGATCCTAGCGCCGATGAGCAGTTCTTC.

This clone was detected many times. The CDR3 nucleotides read TGTGCCAGCAGCACCCAGGGTGGGACATACACCACAGATACGCAGTATTTT. Residues: CASSTQGGTYTTDTQYF. The gene calls are TRBV11-3 and TRBJ2-3; possible D gene TRBD1, 6 bases. V lost 5 bases to trimming and J lost 2 bases, with 20 bases between them. Germline V lookup: CDR1 SGHNT, CDR2 YENEEA. The CDR3 extends over 17 amino acids. The complete variable domain, with remaining parts taken from reference TRBV11-3 and TRBJ2-3, reads EAGVVQSPRYKIIEKKQPVAFWCNPISGHNTLYWYLQNLGQGPELLIRYENEEAVDDSQLPKDRFSAERLKGVDSTLKIQPAELGDSAVYLCASSTQGGTYTTDTQYFGPGTRLTVL.

The rearrangement uses TRBV14 and TRBJ1-6; 7 bases match TRBD1. This CDR3 is 15 amino acids long. With V trimmed by 2 bases and J by 3 bases, 1 base remained unmatched. Germline CDR1 and CDR2: SGHDN and FVKESK. This CDR3 reads CASSQRQGYNSPLHF. As DNA, the CDR3 is TGTGCCAGCAGCCAACGACAGGGCTATAATTCACCCCTCCACTTT.

The chain joins TRBV18 to TRBJ1-1; 7 bases align to TRBD1. Per germline, CDR1 KGHSH and CDR2 LQKENI. The CDR3 length is 14 residues. The junction had 3 bases not matched to a gene; V was cut back by 1 base and J by 4 bases. The CDR3 spells CASSPLPGGTEAFF. DNA of the CDR3: TGTGCCAGCTCACCACTGCCAGGGGGCACTGAAGCTTTCTTT.

J is TRBJ2-1 and V is TRBV19; 10 bases line up with TRBD2. The CDR3 totals 15 residues. Germline CDR1 reads LNHDA; CDR2 reads SQIVND (reference sequence). The V gene end was trimmed by 8 bases and the J gene end by 2 bases; junction bases not matched to a gene: 6. CDR3 sequence reads: CASSLTSGTYNEQFF. In DNA form, the CDR3 reads TGTGCCAGTTCCCTCACTAGCGGGACCTACAATGAGCAGTTCTTC.

The chain carries TRBV4-2 and TRBJ1-1; 7 bases match TRBD1. V lost 0 bases and J lost 7; bases outside the gene matches: 8. The CDR3 covers 15 residues. Germline loops: CDR1 LGHNA, CDR2 YNFKEQ. The CDR3 reads CASSQERGPLSEAFF. The DNA of the CDR3 is TGTGCCAGCAGCCAAGAAAGGGGGCCTCTCAGTGAAGCTTTCTTT.

V is TRBV4-1 and J is TRBJ1-2, with a tentative D call TRBD1 (6 bases). The germline CDR1 and CDR2 sequences are MGHRA and YSYEKL. CDR3 length: 15 residues. Trimming took off 2 bases at V and 1 base at J, with 11 bases between the two ends. As DNA, the CDR3 is TGCGCCAGCAGCCAACCCCTCAGGGGTAACTATGGCTACACCTTC. This codes for CASSQPLRGNYGYTF.

The V call is TRBV19, the J call TRBJ1-1; 7 nucleotides align to TRBD1. The length of the CDR3 is 15 residues. Germline CDR1 reads LNHDA; CDR2 reads SQIVND (reference sequence). J gave up 5 bases and V 6 bases, and 12 bases lay outside the gene matches. The CDR3 here is CASSARDRIMTEAFF. The CDR3 coding sequence is TGTGCCAGTAGCGCAAGGGACAGAATTATGACTGAAGCTTTCTTT.

The chain couples TRBV3-1 (or the pseudogene TRBV3-2) to TRBJ1-1; possible D gene TRBD1, 5 bases. From germline, CDR1 is LGHDT and CDR2 YNNKEL (reference sequence). V lost 6 bases, J lost 1 base, and 12 bases lay in between. This CDR3 region has 14 residues. The DNA of the CDR3 is TGTGCCAGCAGTCCCAGACAGCAGAACACTGAAGCTTTCTTT. Protein sequence: CASSPRQQNTEAFF.

The rearrangement joins TRBV5-1 to TRBJ1-2; TRBD1 aligns across 7 bases. CDR3 length: 12 amino acids. CDR1 is SGHRS and CDR2 is YFSETQ in the germline V gene. V dropped 0 bases and J dropped 10; count of bases not matched to a gene: 3. CDR3 sequence reads: CASSLGQGDYTF. As DNA, the CDR3 is TGCGCCAGCAGCTTGGGACAGGGCGACTACACCTTC.

The chain combines TRBV4-3 with TRBJ1-3; TRBD1 might be the D (5 bases). The CDR3 consists of 19 residues. Trimming took off 0 bases at V and 4 bases at J, with 22 bases between the two ends. Germline loops: CDR1 LGHNA, CDR2 YSLEER. The CDR3 DNA is TGCGCCAGCAGCCAAGAACTTGCAGGGATAAGTTCGATGGGAAACACCATATATTTT. It yields the protein CASSQELAGISSMGNTIYF.

This clone came up once. The chain combines TRBV13 with TRBJ2-7, with TRBD1 matching over 9 bases. The length of the CDR3 is 18 residues. CDR1 and CDR2 (germline): PRHDT, FYEKMQ (reference sequence). V was pared by 1 base and J by 2 bases, with 12 bases of the junction left unmatched. CDR3 coding DNA: TGTGCCAGCAGCTTAGAGTCTCGGACAGGGGAAGGACCCTACGAGCAGTACTTC. It is translated as CASSLESRTGEGPYEQYF.

The chain carries TRBV29-1 and TRBJ2-7, with 7 bases identical to TRBD2. Trimming removed 3 bases from V and 1 base from J; junction bases left unmatched: 6. The CDR3 is 14 residues long. Germline V gene data show CDR1 as SQVTM and CDR2 as ANQGSEA. In DNA, the CDR3 is TGCAGCGTTGAGAAGTCTAGCGGATCCTACGAGCAGTACTTC. Its translation: CSVEKSSGSYEQYF.

The V call is TRBV6-4, the J call TRBJ1-4; D not certain. Between the trimmed V and J ends, which lost 7 bases and 4 bases, there was a span of 13 bases. Germline values: CDR1 MRHNA, CDR2 SNTAGT. This CDR3 is built from 14 residues. CDR3 DNA sequence: TGTGCCAGCATGCCACTCTTGCATAATGAAAAACTGTTTTTT. Protein: CASMPLLHNEKLFF.

This chain connects TRBV30 to TRBJ1-6; no clear D gene. The CDR3 length is 13 residues. V was pared by 4 bases and J by 6 bases, with 10 bases between. Germline-derived CDR1 and CDR2 are GTSNPN and SVGIG (reference sequence). CDR3 loop: CAWMGSFNSPLHF. The CDR3 nucleotides read TGTGCCTGGATGGGGAGCTTTAATTCACCCCTCCACTTT.

This clone is a singleton in its sample. The chain has TRBV6-2 or TRBV6-3 and TRBJ1-2; TRBD1 aligns across 8 bases. The CDR3 has 13 amino acids. V was clipped by 5 bases and J by 7 bases; unmatched bases: 6. CDR1 is MNHEY, CDR2 SVGEGT, per germline. CDR3 DNA sequence: TGTGCCAGCAGTCGACCCGGGACAGGTGGCTACACCTTC. Protein product: CASSRPGTGGYTF.

The genes are TRBV2 and TRBJ1-1; D unclear. With 2 bases removed from V and 3 bases from J, the gap between germline ends came to 7 bases. Looked up from germline, CDR1 is SNHLY and CDR2 is FYNNEI. This CDR3 has 13 residues. CDR3 nucleotide sequence: TGTGCCAGCAGTGAATCGAGGGACACTGAAGCTTTCTTT. Its protein product is CASSESRDTEAFF.

The V gene is TRBV5-4, the J gene TRBJ1-1, with a possible D match to TRBD1 (6 bases). The CDR3 has 15 amino acids. From germline, CDR1 is SGHNT and CDR2 YYREEE (reference sequence). V lost 4 bases, J lost 1 base, and 14 bases lay in between. The CDR3 nucleotides read TGTGCCAGCAGCCCGGGCTACAGGGAGAACACTGAAGCTTTCTTT. It encodes CASSPGYRENTEAFF. Together with reference TRBV5-4 and TRBJ1-1, the CDR3 gives the full variable domain: ETGVTQSPTHLIKTRGQQVTLRCSSQSGHNTVSWYQQALGQGPQFIFQYYREEENGRGNFPPRFSGLQFPNYSSELNVNALELDDSALYLCASSPGYRENTEAFFGQGTRLTVV.

V gene TRBV6-6 combines with J gene TRBJ1-4; D may be TRBD1 (5 bases). The V end was cut by 0 bases, the J end by 7 bases, with 12 bases between. There are 15 residues in the CDR3. The germline V gene encodes CDR1 MNHNY and CDR2 SVGAGI (reference sequence). CDR3 bases: TGTGCCAGCAGTTACTCGTCAGGGCGTGGTGAAAAACTGTTTTTT. This encodes CASSYSSGRGEKLFF.